A single T cell receptor beta chain is shown here with its context. Germline-derived CDR1 and CDR2 are ENHRY and SYGVKD. The CDR3 runs to 17 residues. V lost 6 bases and J lost 10, with 28 bases in between. TCRdb's table, derived via immunoSEQ multiplex PCR, lists solely in-frame clones and lacks some. The sample shows 30,000 to 45,000 clones, around 83% of them seen only once. This sample stems from a study of graft-versus-host responses after intestinal transplantation. The TCR originated in a human patient who received an intestinal transplant, so some T cells may come from the graft donor. Sequencing was performed on PBMCs, taken around 1,000 days after transplant. The rearrangement joins TRBV10-3 to TRBJ1-5; D remains unclear. This CDR3 reads CAISRSGPHGAISPQHF. DNA for the CDR3: TGTGCCATCAGCCGCTCCGGGCCCCACGGAGCAATCAGCCCCCAGCATTTT.